A selection of T cell receptor beta chains follows, all from one sample in a study of blood T cell repertoires in COVID-19. Assay: immunoSEQ multiplex PCR; the TCRdb copy retains only in-frame clones and omits some. The table has 450,000 to 500,000 clones, approximately 86% seen once. Sequencing input: PBMCs or T cells enriched from blood (not recorded which). These receptors came from a woman between 55 and 75 years old who had recovered from COVID-19. CDR3s include the opening cysteine and the closing phenylalanine or tryptophan. The order of the fields is clone size, J gene, D gene, V gene, CDR3 protein, CDR3 DNA. The D gene is left open where the match is weak. Size tells how often a clone was seen (once, few, many) or the class of an expanded clone, and some rows leave it out.

once	TRBJ2-7	TRBD1	TRBV5-6	CASSFLDRDYEQYF	TGTGCCAGCAGCTTCCTAGACAGGGACTACGAGCAGTACTTC
-	TRBJ1-1	-	TRBV19	CASSRRGGDTEAFF	TGTGCCAGTAGTAGAAGGGGGGGAGACACTGAAGCTTTCTTT
-	TRBJ1-5	-	TRBV14	CASSQYGPYSNQPQHF	TGTGCCAGCAGCCAGTATGGCCCTTATAGCAATCAGCCCCAGCATTTT
-	TRBJ2-5	TRBD1	TRBV24-1	CATSDLQTGVETQYF	TGTGCCACCAGTGATTTGCAAACAGGGGTCGAGACCCAGTACTTC
-	TRBJ2-3	TRBD1	TRBV27	CASTIGTGGGTQYF	TGTGCCAGCACGATTGGGACAGGGGGGGGTACGCAGTATTTT
-	TRBJ1-5	TRBD1	TRBV5-1	CASSLEGGVGQPQHF	TGCGCCAGCAGCTTGGAAGGGGGCGTGGGTCAGCCCCAGCATTTT
-	TRBJ2-7	TRBD1	TRBV3-1/TRBV3-2	CASSQTGGYNEQYF	TGTGCCAGCAGCCAAACAGGGGGCTACAACGAGCAGTACTTC
-	TRBJ2-2	-	TRBV19	CASSPYTGELFF	TGTGCCAGTAGCCCGTACACCGGGGAGCTGTTTTTT
-	TRBJ2-2	-	TRBV15	CATSRGGSLGAAGELFF	TGTGCCACCAGCAGAGGAGGGTCCCTGGGCGCAGCTGGGGAGCTGTTTTTT
-	TRBJ2-3	-	TRBV5-1	CASSLGSSTDTQYF	TGCGCCAGTAGCCTCGGGTCTAGCACAGATACGCAGTATTTT
-	TRBJ2-1	TRBD2	TRBV2	CASRERGGSYNEQFF	TGTGCCAGCAGGGAGCGGGGGGGCTCCTACAATGAGCAGTTCTTC
once	TRBJ1-2	-	TRBV27	CASRGHLNYGYTF	TGTGCCAGCAGGGGACACCTTAACTATGGCTACACCTTC
-	TRBJ2-1	TRBD1	TRBV30	CAWDRDREGGEQFF	TGTGCCTGGGACCGGGACAGGGAAGGGGGTGAGCAGTTCTTC
-	TRBJ2-1	-	TRBV9	CASSPQVWKTYNEQFF	TGTGCCAGCAGCCCCCAGGTGTGGAAAACCTACAATGAGCAGTTCTTC
-	TRBJ2-7	TRBD1	TRBV2	CASSDGTGYYEQYF	TGTGCCAGCAGCGATGGGACAGGGTACTACGAGCAGTACTTC
-	TRBJ1-6	TRBD1	TRBV19	CASSVGTGRSNSPLHF	TGTGCCAGTAGTGTGGGGACAGGGAGGTCTAATTCACCCCTCCACTTT
-	TRBJ2-2	TRBD1	TRBV24-1	CATSDPRTGNTGELFF	TGTGCCACCAGTGACCCGCGGACAGGGAACACCGGGGAGCTGTTTTTT
once	TRBJ1-6	-	TRBV21-1	CASSKKTGSSYNSPLHF	TGTGCCAGCAGCAAAAAGACCGGGAGCTCCTATAATTCACCCCTCCACTTT
-	TRBJ1-3	TRBD1	TRBV15	CATSRVRTGGTGNTIYF	TGTGCCACCAGCAGAGTTCGGACAGGAGGGACTGGAAACACCATATATTTT
-	TRBJ2-4	TRBD1	TRBV25-1	CASSERGQLGRNIQYF	TGTGCCAGCAGTGAAAGGGGGCAGCTAGGTCGGAACATTCAGTACTTC
few	TRBJ2-1	TRBD2	TRBV11-2	CASSPTSGAYNEQFF	TGTGCCAGCAGCCCGACTAGCGGGGCCTACAATGAGCAGTTCTTC
-	TRBJ2-2	-	TRBV3-1/TRBV3-2	CASSGAPRDTGELFF	TGTGCCAGCAGCGGGGCCCCTAGAGACACCGGGGAGCTGTTTTTT
-	TRBJ2-3	TRBD1	TRBV2	CASSLQGMSTDTQYF	TGTGCCAGCAGTTTACAGGGGATGAGCACAGATACGCAGTATTTT
-	TRBJ1-1	-	TRBV18	CASSPTQNTEAFF	TGTGCCAGCTCACCAACACAGAACACTGAAGCTTTCTTT
-	TRBJ2-5	-	TRBV11-2	CASRYAYRDTLETQYF	TGTGCCAGCCGCTACGCTTACCGGGACACCCTTGAGACCCAGTACTTC
-	TRBJ1-1	-	TRBV5-1	CASSLGFGNPEAFF	TGCGCCAGCAGCTTGGGTTTCGGGAATCCTGAAGCTTTCTTT
-	TRBJ2-7	TRBD1	TRBV7-9	CASSPHRDRPSEQYF	TGTGCCAGCAGCCCGCACCGGGACAGACCCTCCGAGCAGTACTTC
few	TRBJ1-3	TRBD1	TRBV5-1	CASSSGQSSGNTIYF	TGCGCCAGCAGCTCGGGACAGAGCTCTGGAAACACCATATATTTT